This TCR beta chain was recorded in a study of blood T cells in healthy people across ages. Study conclusions and caveats: Diversity was higher, and naive CD4+ cells more numerous, in long-lived donors than in aged donors.

This clonotype was counted between two and nine times. What it recognizes is unknown. A read error may produce the germline difference seen at one junction end. CDR3 size: 14 residues. Germline CDR1 reads SGHTA; CDR2 reads FQGNSA. Next came a second PCR, run for roughly 6 to 11 cycles, which used a sample-barcoded 5' primer along with a J-beta primer mix. TCRdb fed the 5' RACE reads into MiXCR, producing one record per CDR3 protein. The sample lists some 1.4 million distinct CDR3 sequences, approximately 42% occurring once. The material sequenced was blood. This sequence joins TRBV7-2 and TRBJ2-7, with no clear D. The source of this sequence is a woman in her late teens or twenties in good health. Here the CDR3 DNA reads TGTGCCAGCAGTTTAGTCCCAGCTGCCTACGAGCAGTACTTC. It encodes CASSLVPAAYEQYF.